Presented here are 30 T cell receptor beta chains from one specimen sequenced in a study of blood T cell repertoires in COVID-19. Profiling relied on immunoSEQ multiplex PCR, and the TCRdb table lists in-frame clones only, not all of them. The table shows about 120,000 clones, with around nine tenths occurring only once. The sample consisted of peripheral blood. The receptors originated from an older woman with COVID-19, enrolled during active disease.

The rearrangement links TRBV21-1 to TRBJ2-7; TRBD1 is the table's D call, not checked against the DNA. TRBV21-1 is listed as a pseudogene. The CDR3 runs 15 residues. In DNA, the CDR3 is TGTGCCAGCAGCAAAGCCGGAACAGCCTTTGAGGAGCAGTACTTC. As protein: CASSKAGTAFEEQYF.

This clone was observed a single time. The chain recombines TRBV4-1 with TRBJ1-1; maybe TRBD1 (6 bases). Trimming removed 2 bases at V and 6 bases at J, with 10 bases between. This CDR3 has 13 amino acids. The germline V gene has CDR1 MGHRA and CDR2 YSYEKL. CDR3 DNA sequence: TGCGCCAGCAGCCAACAGGGGAAGCCTGAAGCTTTCTTT. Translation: CASSQQGKPEAFF.

CDR3 coding DNA: TGTGCCAGCAGCAGTGGACAGGGGGCTTGGGAGTTCTTC. This sequence encodes CASSSGQGAWEFF. V and J are TRBV9 and TRBJ2-1; 11 bases are shared with TRBD1. CDR3 size: 13 residues. V gave up 4 bases and J gave up 14 bases; unmatched junction bases: 8. The germline CDR1 and CDR2 sequences are SGDLS and YYNGEE.

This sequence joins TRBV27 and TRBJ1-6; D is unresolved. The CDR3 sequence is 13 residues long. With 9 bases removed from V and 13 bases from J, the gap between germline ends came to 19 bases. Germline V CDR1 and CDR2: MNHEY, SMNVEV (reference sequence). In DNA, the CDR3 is TGTGCCAGACCCCTGGGCTTGGCTGGGCCCCTCCACTTT. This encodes CARPLGLAGPLHF.

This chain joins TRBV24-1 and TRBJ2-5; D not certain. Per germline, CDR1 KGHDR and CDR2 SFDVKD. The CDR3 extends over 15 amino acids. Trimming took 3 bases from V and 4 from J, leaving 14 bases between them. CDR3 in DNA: TGTGCCACCAGTGATAGCCGTGACTGGAGAGAGACCCAGTACTTC. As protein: CATSDSRDWRETQYF.

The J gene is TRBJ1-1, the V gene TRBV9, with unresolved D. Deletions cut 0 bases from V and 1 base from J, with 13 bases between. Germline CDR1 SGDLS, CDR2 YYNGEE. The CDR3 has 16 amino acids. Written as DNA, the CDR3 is TGTGCCAGCAGCGTAGAGGATCAGAGGAAGAACACTGAAGCTTTCTTT. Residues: CASSVEDQRKNTEAFF.

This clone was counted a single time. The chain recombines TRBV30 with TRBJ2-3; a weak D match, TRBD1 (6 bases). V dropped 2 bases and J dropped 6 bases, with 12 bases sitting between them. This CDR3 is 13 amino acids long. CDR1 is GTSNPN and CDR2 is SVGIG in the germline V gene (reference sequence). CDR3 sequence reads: CAWSLGAGDTQYF. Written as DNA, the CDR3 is TGTGCCTGGAGTCTGGGGGCAGGGGATACGCAGTATTTT.

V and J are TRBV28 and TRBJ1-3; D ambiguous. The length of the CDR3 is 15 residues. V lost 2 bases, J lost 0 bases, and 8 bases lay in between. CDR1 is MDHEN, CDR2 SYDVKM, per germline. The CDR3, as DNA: TGTGCCAGCAGTTTACTTGCGGGCTCTGGAAACACCATATATTTT. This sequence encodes CASSLLAGSGNTIYF.

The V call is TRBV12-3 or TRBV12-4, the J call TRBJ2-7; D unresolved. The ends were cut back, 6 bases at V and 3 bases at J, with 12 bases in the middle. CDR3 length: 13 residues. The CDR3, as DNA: TGTGCCAGCAGCCTCCAGGAAAACTACGAGCAGTACTTC. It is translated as CASSLQENYEQYF.

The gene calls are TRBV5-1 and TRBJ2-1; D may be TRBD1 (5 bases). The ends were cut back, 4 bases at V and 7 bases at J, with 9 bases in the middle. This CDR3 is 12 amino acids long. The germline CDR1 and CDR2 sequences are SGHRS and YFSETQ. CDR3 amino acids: CASSVGVNEQFF. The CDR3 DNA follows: TGCGCCAGCAGCGTAGGGGTGAATGAGCAGTTCTTC.

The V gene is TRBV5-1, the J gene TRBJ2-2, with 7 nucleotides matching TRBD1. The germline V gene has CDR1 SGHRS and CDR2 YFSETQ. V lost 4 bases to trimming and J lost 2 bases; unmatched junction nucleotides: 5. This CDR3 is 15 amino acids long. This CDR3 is CASSPGQSNTGELFF. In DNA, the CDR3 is TGCGCCAGCAGCCCGGGACAGTCTAACACCGGGGAGCTGTTTTTT.

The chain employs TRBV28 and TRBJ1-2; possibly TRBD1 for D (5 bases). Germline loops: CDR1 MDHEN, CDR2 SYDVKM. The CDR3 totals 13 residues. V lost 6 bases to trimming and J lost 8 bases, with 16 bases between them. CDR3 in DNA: TGTGCCAGCAGCCATACTGCAGGGTTCGGCTACACCTTC. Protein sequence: CASSHTAGFGYTF.

The CDR3 DNA reads TGTGCCAGCAGCGCTACCTCGGGACAGACGGGTGAGACCCAGTACTTC. Its protein is CASSATSGQTGETQYF. The V gene is TRBV9, the J gene TRBJ2-5; 7 nucleotides match TRBD1. Germline CDR1 reads SGDLS; CDR2 reads YYNGEE. V was pared by 3 bases and J by 5 bases, with 13 bases of the junction left unmatched. The CDR3 length is 16 residues. Variable domain in full (rest from reference TRBV9 and TRBJ2-5): DSGVTQTPKHLITATGQRVTLRCSPRSGDLSVYWYQQSLDQGLQFLIQYYNGEERAKGNILERFSAQQFPDLHSELNLSSLELGDSALYFCASSATSGQTGETQYFGPGTRLLVL.

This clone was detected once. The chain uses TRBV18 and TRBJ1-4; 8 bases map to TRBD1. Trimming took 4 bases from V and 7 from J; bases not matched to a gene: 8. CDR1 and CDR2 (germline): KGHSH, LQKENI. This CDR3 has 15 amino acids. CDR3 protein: CASSLRRDRTEKLFF. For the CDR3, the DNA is TGTGCCAGCTCACTTCGACGGGACAGGACTGAAAAACTGTTTTTT.

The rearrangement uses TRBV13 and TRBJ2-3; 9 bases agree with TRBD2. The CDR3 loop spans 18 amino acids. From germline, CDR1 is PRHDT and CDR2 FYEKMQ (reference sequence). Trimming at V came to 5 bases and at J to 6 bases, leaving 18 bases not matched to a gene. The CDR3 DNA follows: TGTGCCAGCAGCCCCAGGTCCGGGTCTGGCGGGGGGGGCGATACGCAGTATTTT. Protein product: CASSPRSGSGGGGDTQYF.

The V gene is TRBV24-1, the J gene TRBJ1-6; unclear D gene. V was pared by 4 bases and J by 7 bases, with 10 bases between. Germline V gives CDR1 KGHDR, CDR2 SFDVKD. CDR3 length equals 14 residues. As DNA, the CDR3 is TGTGCCACCAGTGAACGGAGAGACAATTCACCCCTCCACTTT. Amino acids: CATSERRDNSPLHF.

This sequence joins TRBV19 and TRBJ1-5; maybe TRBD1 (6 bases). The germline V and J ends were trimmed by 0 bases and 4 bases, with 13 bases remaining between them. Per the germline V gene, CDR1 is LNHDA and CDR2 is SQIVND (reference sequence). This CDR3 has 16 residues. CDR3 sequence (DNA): TGTGCCAGTAGTATAGACGGACAGATAGCTAATCAGCCCCAGCATTTT. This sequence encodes CASSIDGQIANQPQHF.

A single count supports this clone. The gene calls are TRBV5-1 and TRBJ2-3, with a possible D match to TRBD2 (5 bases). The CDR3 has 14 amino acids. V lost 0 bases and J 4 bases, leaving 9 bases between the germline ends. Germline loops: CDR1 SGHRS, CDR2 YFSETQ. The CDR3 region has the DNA TGCGCCAGCAGCTTGGCTAGCCGTGCAGATACGCAGTATTTT. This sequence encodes CASSLASRADTQYF.

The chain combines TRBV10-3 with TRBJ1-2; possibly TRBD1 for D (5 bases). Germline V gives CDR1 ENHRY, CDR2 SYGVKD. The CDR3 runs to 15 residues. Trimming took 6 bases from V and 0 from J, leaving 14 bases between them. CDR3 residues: CAISRVSATNYGYTF. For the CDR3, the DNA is TGTGCCATCAGCAGGGTTTCCGCTACTAACTATGGCTACACCTTC.

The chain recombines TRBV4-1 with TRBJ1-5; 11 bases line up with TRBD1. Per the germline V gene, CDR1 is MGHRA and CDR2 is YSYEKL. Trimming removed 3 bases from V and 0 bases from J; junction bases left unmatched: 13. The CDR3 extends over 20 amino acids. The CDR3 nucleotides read TGCGCCAGCAGCCAGCATCCCGGGACAGGGGGTGCTTATAGCAATCAGCCCCAGCATTTT. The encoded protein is CASSQHPGTGGAYSNQPQHF.

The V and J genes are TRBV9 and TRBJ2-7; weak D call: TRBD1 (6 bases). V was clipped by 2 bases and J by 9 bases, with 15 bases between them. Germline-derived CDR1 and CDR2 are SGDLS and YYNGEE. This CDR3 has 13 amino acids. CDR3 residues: CASSVLDSGVQYF. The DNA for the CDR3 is TGTGCCAGCAGCGTCCTGGACAGTGGAGTGCAGTACTTC. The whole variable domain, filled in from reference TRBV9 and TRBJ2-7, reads DSGVTQTPKHLITATGQRVTLRCSPRSGDLSVYWYQQSLDQGLQFLIQYYNGEERAKGNILERFSAQQFPDLHSELNLSSLELGDSALYFCASSVLDSGVQYFGPGTRLTVT.

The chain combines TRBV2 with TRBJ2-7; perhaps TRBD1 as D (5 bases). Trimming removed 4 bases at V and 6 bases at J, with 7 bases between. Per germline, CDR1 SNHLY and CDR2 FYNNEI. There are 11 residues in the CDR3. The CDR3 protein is CASSVQGEQYF. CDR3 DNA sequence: TGTGCCAGCAGTGTGCAGGGCGAGCAGTACTTC.

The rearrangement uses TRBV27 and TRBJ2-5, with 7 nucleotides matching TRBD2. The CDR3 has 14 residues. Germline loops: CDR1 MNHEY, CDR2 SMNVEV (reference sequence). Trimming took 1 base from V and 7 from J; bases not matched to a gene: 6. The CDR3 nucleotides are TGTGCCAGCAGTTTATTGGGGGGGTTGGGGACCCAGTACTTC. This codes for CASSLLGGLGTQYF.

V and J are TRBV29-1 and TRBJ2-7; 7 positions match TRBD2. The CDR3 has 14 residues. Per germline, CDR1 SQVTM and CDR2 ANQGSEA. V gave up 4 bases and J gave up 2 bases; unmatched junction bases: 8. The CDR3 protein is CSVVLPGGTYEQYF. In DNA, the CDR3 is TGCAGCGTTGTTTTGCCCGGGGGGACCTACGAGCAGTACTTC.

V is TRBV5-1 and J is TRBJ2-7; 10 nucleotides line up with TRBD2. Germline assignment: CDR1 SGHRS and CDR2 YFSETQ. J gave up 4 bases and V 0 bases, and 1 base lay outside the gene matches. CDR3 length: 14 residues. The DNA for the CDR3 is TGCGCCAGCAGCTTGGGTAGCGGGGGGTACGAGCAGTACTTC. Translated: CASSLGSGGYEQYF.

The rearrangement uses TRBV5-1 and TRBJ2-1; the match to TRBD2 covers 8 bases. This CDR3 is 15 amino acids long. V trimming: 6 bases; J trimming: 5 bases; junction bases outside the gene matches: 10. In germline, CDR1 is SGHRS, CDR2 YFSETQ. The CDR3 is CASKSSSGGHNEQFF. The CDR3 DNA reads TGCGCCAGCAAAAGCTCCAGCGGGGGCCACAATGAGCAGTTCTTC.

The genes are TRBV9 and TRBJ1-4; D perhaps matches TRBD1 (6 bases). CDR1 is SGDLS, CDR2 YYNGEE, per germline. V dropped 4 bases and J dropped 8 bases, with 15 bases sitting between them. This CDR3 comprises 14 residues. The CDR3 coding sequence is TGTGCCAGCAGCTCCCCCGGGGGGCACGAAAAACTGTTTTTT. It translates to CASSSPGGHEKLFF. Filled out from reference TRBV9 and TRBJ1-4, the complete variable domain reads DSGVTQTPKHLITATGQRVTLRCSPRSGDLSVYWYQQSLDQGLQFLIQYYNGEERAKGNILERFSAQQFPDLHSELNLSSLELGDSALYFCASSSPGGHEKLFFGSGTQLSVL.

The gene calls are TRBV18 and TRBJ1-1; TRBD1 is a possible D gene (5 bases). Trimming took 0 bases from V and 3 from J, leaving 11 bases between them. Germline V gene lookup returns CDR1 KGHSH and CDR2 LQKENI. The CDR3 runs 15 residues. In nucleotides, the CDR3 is TGTGCCAGCTCACCACCGACGGGGGGGGACACTGAAGCTTTCTTT. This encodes CASSPPTGGDTEAFF.

CDR3: CASSPYATGTSTDTQYF. Written as DNA, the CDR3 is TGCGCCAGCAGCCCGTACGCCACCGGGACTAGCACAGATACGCAGTATTTT. The chain uses TRBV4-1 and TRBJ2-3; TRBD2 is a possible D gene (6 bases). Trimming removed 4 bases at V and 0 bases at J, with 17 bases between. Germline V gene data show CDR1 as MGHRA and CDR2 as YSYEKL. The CDR3 contains 17 residues.

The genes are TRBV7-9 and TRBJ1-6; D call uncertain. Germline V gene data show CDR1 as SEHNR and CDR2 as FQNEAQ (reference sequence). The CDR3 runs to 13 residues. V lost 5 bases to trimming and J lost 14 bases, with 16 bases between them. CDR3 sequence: CASSLERAWTLHF. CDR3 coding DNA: TGTGCCAGCAGCCTAGAAAGAGCGTGGACCCTCCACTTT. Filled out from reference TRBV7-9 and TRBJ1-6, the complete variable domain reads DTGVSQNPRHKITKRGQNVTFRCDPISEHNRLYWYRQTLGQGPEFLTYFQNEAQLEKSRLLSDRFSAERPKGSFSTLEIQRTEQGDSAMYLCASSLERAWTLHFGNGTRLTVT.